This TCR beta chain was found in a study of cytotoxic CD8 clonotypes in ibrutinib-treated CLL. Assay: immunoSEQ multiplex PCR; the TCRdb copy retains only in-frame clones and omits some. Of a few hundred thousand clones listed, 70% are singletons. The CDR3 is 13 residues long. Looked up from germline, CDR1 is MNHEY and CDR2 is SMNVEV (reference sequence). The ends were cut back, 5 bases at V and 1 base at J, with 8 bases in the middle. The specimen was PBMCs, collected after 24 months of ibrutinib treatment. This receptor was identified in a human donor with chronic lymphocytic leukemia. The chain is built from TRBV27 and TRBJ1-2, with D unclear. As DNA, the CDR3 is TGTGCCAGCAGTGGAGCAATTAACTATGGCTACACCTTC. It encodes CASSGAINYGYTF.